This T cell receptor beta chain was sequenced in a study of T cell responses to AZD1222 COVID-19 vaccine. The length of the CDR3 is 13 residues. V lost 5 bases and J lost 4, with 14 bases in between. Per the germline V gene, CDR1 is GTSNPN and CDR2 is SVGIG (reference sequence). Study-level findings and limits: The study found Spike-specific TCR breadth and depth rose after two AZD1222 doses. Nearly half of unique spike-specific TCRs reportedly avoided B.1.351 and B.1.1.7 mutated regions. Vaccine-associated CD4 TCRs ranged over spike, dominating at 160-218 and 743-854.

Points on this clone: Its antigen is undetermined.

Libraries were prepared by immunoSEQ multiplex PCR; TCRdb keeps only in-frame clonotypes and omits some of them. Here the sample spans more than 120,000 clones, around nine tenths being singletons. The V gene is TRBV30, the J gene TRBJ1-2, with a possible D match to TRBD1 (6 bases). Material: peripheral blood, obtained 28 days after the second AZD1222 dose. This sequence originates from an adult who received the AZD1222 COVID-19 vaccine. In nucleotides, the CDR3 is TGTGCCTGGCGACAGGCCAATCTCTATGGCTACACCTTC. Residues: CAWRQANLYGYTF.